The clone carrying this TCR beta chain was detected a few times. For the second PCR, which ran for about 6 to 11 cycles, a sample-barcoded 5' primer and a J-beta primer mix were used. TCRdb analysed the 5' RACE reads with MiXCR anew, one entry per CDR3 protein. The table lists approximately 600,000 distinct CDR3 sequences, about 54% of them singletons. These data come from a study of blood T cells in healthy people across ages. Trimming shortened V by 3 bases and J by 4 bases, and 12 bases separated the two germline ends. The CDR3 totals 15 residues. Germline CDR1 MGHDK, CDR2 SYGVNS. The rearrangement uses TRBV25-1 and TRBJ1-4; D remains unclear. Material for sequencing was blood. This TCR was sampled from a man in his sixties in good health. The CDR3 is CASSDPLRFNEKLFF. The DNA for the CDR3 is TGTGCCAGCAGTGATCCGCTGCGTTTTAATGAAAAACTGTTTTTT. The complete variable domain, with remaining parts taken from reference TRBV25-1 and TRBJ1-4, reads EADIYQTPRYLVIGTGKKITLECSQTMGHDKMYWYQQDPGMELHLIHYSYGVNSTEKGDLSSESTVSRIRTEHFPLTLESARPSHTSQYLCASSDPLRFNEKLFFGSGTQLSVL.